This T cell receptor beta chain was documented in a study of T cell repertoires in cytomegalovirus infection. Study-wide background: Both CMV infection and a matching HLA type were indicated by public TCR beta signatures.

TCRdb recomputed calls from the reads with MiXCR, one row per CDR3 protein. Of about 460,000 distinct CDR3 sequences listed, 11% were seen once; the top ten hold 10%. This clonotype has at least ten counts. Germline V gene sequence: CDR1 SGHVS, CDR2 FQNEAQ. CDR3 size: 13 residues. Trimming removed 1 base at V and 4 bases at J, with 6 bases between. V gene TRBV7-8 combines with J gene TRBJ2-3; D gene ambiguous. The sequence derives from a human donor in good health (CMV status not recorded). Some clones in this sample may be carry-over from other donors' samples. The specimen sequenced was PBMCs. The CDR3: CASSLVGPDTQYF. CDR3 coding DNA: TGTGCCAGCAGCTTAGTTGGCCCAGATACGCAGTATTTT.